This is a list of T cell receptor beta chains from one sample in a study of beta chain features in type 1 diabetes. Measured with immunoSEQ multiplex PCR; TCRdb has only the in-frame clones, and not every one. The sample lists around 450,000 clones, about 10% occurring once. The material sequenced was naive CD4+ T cells from blood. These receptors were taken from a woman between 18 and 29 years old in good health. Both conserved end residues are part of each CDR3. D genes are given only for firm matches. Clone size is not always given. Where it is, it says once, few, many or a class for expanded clones.

CDR3,DNA,J,V,size,D
CASSLQLAGGGETQYF,TGTGCCAGCAGCTTACAGCTAGCGGGGGGCGGAGAGACCCAGTACTTC,TRBJ2-5,TRBV7-2,.,TRBD2
CSVEDWVKETQYF,TGCAGCGTTGAAGATTGGGTGAAAGAGACCCAGTACTTC,TRBJ2-5,TRBV29-1,few,.
CSAGPVAKNIQYF,TGCAGCGCCGGGCCCGTAGCCAAAAACATTCAGTACTTC,TRBJ2-4,TRBV29-1,.,.
CASSPGFYNEQFF,TGTGCCAGCAGTCCGGGGTTTTACAATGAGCAGTTCTTC,TRBJ2-1,TRBV7-2,.,.
CASSLNRDRELFF,TGCGCCAGCAGCTTGAACAGGGATCGGGAGCTGTTTTTT,TRBJ2-2,TRBV5-1,few,.
CASSLGLLRGQRYGELFF,TGTGCCAGCAGCTTAGGACTATTGAGGGGACAGAGATACGGGGAGCTGTTTTTT,TRBJ2-2,TRBV7-2,.,TRBD1
CARGDTSTDTQYF,TGTGCCAGGGGCGACACCAGCACAGATACGCAGTATTTT,TRBJ2-3,TRBV6-1,once,.
CASSELTSGSQTDTQYF,TGTGCCAGCAGTGAATTGACTAGCGGGAGTCAAACAGATACGCAGTATTTT,TRBJ2-3,TRBV25-1,few,TRBD2
CASSSGGPGTYNEQFF,TGTGCCAGCAGCTCGGGGGGCCCAGGCACCTACAATGAGCAGTTCTTC,TRBJ2-1,TRBV5-5,.,.
CASSLQQGGQETQYF,TGTGCCAGCAGCTTGCAACAGGGAGGCCAAGAGACCCAGTACTTC,TRBJ2-5,TRBV5-6,.,.
CASRSRGSSYEQYF,TGTGCCAGCAGGTCCCGGGGGTCCTCCTACGAGCAGTACTTC,TRBJ2-7,TRBV6-5,.,.
CATSLRDRAYEQYF,TGTGCCACCTCGCTTAGGGACAGGGCTTACGAGCAGTACTTC,TRBJ2-7,TRBV15,few,TRBD1
CASSLGSKYTEAFF,TGTGCCAGCAGCTTAGGGTCGAAGTACACTGAAGCTTTCTTT,TRBJ1-1,TRBV7-9,.,.
CASSPQRGQGGTEAFF,TGCGCCAGCAGCCCGCAGAGAGGACAGGGGGGGACTGAAGCTTTCTTT,TRBJ1-1,TRBV4-3,few,TRBD1
CASSQSGPYNEQFF,TGTGCCAGCTCACAAAGCGGGCCCTACAATGAGCAGTTCTTC,TRBJ2-1,TRBV18,.,.
CATSRSRGSMNTEAFF,TGTGCCACCAGCAGATCCCGAGGTTCCATGAACACTGAAGCTTTCTTT,TRBJ1-1,TRBV15,few,.
CASSAHRVSGANVLTF,TGCGCCAGCAGCGCACACAGGGTCTCTGGGGCCAACGTCCTGACTTTC,TRBJ2-6,TRBV4-1,few,.
CASSLKVAGGEQYF,TGTGCCAGCAGCTTAAAGGTGGCGGGAGGCGAGCAGTACTTC,TRBJ2-7,TRBV7-2,few,TRBD2
CATSNRQGPNTEAFF,TGTGCCACCAGCAACAGACAGGGCCCGAACACTGAAGCTTTCTTT,TRBJ1-1,TRBV15,.,TRBD1
CASARDLADTQYF,TGTGCCAGCGCCAGGGATTTGGCAGATACGCAGTATTTT,TRBJ2-3,TRBV6-5,few,.
CASSYRPRGGRETQYF,TGTGCCAGCAGTTACCGGCCGCGGGGGGGCCGAGAGACCCAGTACTTC,TRBJ2-5,TRBV6-6,few,TRBD2
CASSFVGSQETQYF,TGTGCCAGCAGCTTTGTTGGCAGCCAAGAGACCCAGTACTTC,TRBJ2-5,TRBV5-4,few,.
CASSTGPLRANSPLHF,TGTGCCAGCAGCACCGGGCCTCTGAGGGCCAATTCACCCCTCCACTTT,TRBJ1-6,TRBV7-9,few,.
CASSYEGLPGELFF,TGTGCCAGCAGTTACGAGGGGTTACCCGGGGAGCTGTTTTTT,TRBJ2-2,TRBV6-6,.,.
CASSQRVASGNNEQFF,TGCGCCAGCAGCCAAAGGGTGGCTAGCGGAAACAATGAGCAGTTCTTC,TRBJ2-1,TRBV4-3,few,TRBD2
CASSSTPSTSNEQFF,TGCGCCAGCAGCTCTACTCCCTCGACTAGCAATGAGCAGTTCTTC,TRBJ2-1,TRBV5-1,few,.
CATSRGAGYGYTF,TGTGCCACCAGCAGAGGGGCAGGATATGGCTACACCTTC,TRBJ1-2,TRBV15,few,.
CASSTGQPQHF,TGTGCCAGCAGCACGGGACAGCCCCAGCATTTT,TRBJ1-5,TRBV28,few,.
CASSLRNAEQFF,TGTGCCAGCAGCTTAAGAAACGCTGAGCAGTTCTTC,TRBJ2-1,TRBV7-3,few,.
CASRAYNRYGYTF,TGTGCCAGCAGGGCGTACAACCGCTATGGCTACACCTTC,TRBJ1-2,TRBV27,few,.
CASSPSRQGFPLHF,TGTGCCAGCAGCCCCTCCCGACAGGGGTTTCCCCTCCACTTT,TRBJ1-6,TRBV7-2,.,TRBD1
CSGTGGQETQYF,TGCAGCGGGACCGGGGGCCAAGAGACCCAGTACTTC,TRBJ2-5,TRBV29-1,few,.
CASSIRLLTGGSEKLFF,TGTGCCAGCAGCATCCGTCTCTTGACAGGGGGCAGTGAAAAACTGTTTTTT,TRBJ1-4,TRBV7-9,few,TRBD1
CASSTAGGDYGYTF,TGTGCCAGCAGTACCGCAGGAGGGGACTATGGCTACACCTTC,TRBJ1-2,TRBV28,few,.
CASSFRTGTDNEKLFF,TGCGCCAGCAGCTTCCGAACCGGGACAGACAATGAAAAACTGTTTTTT,TRBJ1-4,TRBV4-3,.,TRBD1
CSVPRGQLVSYGYTF,TGCAGCGTTCCTCGAGGACAGCTAGTTAGCTATGGCTACACCTTC,TRBJ1-2,TRBV29-1,few,.
CASSLPSLIGELFF,TGTGCCAGCAGTTTGCCCAGTTTAATCGGGGAGCTGTTTTTT,TRBJ2-2,TRBV28,.,.
CASSLKGGQETQYF,TGTGCCAGCAGCTTAAAGGGGGGCCAAGAGACCCAGTACTTC,TRBJ2-5,TRBV7-9,few,.
CASSTSGTSRETQYF,TGTGCCAGCAGTACCTCCGGGACTAGCCGCGAGACCCAGTACTTC,TRBJ2-5,TRBV28,.,TRBD2